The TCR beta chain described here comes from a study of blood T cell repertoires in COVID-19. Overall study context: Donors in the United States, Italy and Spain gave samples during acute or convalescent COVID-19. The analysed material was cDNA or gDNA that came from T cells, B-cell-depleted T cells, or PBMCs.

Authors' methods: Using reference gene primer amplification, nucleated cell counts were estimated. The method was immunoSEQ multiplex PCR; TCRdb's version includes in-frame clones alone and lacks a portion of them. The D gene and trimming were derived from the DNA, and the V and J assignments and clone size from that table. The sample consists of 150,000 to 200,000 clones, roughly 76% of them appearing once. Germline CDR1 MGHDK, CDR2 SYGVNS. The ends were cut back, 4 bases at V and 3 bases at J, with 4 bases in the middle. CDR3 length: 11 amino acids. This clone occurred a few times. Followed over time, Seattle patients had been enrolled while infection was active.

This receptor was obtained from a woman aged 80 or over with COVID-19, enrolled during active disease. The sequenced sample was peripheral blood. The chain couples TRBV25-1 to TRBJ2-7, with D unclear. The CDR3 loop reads CASSVVYEQYF. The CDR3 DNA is TGTGCCAGCAGTGTAGTCTACGAGCAGTACTTC.